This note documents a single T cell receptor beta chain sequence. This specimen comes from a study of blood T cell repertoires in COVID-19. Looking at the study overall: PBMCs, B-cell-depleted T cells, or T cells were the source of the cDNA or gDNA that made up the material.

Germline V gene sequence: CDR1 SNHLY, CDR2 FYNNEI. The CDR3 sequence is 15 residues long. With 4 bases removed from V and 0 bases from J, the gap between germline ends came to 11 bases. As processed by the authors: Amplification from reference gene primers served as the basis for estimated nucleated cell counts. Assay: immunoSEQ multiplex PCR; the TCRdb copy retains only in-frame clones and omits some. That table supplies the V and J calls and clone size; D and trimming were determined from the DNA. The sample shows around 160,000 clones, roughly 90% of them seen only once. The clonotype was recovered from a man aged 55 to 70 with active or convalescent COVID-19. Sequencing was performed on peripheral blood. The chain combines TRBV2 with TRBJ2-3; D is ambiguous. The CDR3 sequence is CASSATYSSTDTQYF. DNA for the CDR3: TGTGCCAGCAGTGCAACGTACTCTAGCACAGATACGCAGTATTTT.